Below, 29 T cell receptor beta chains from the same sample are listed, as sequenced in a study of cytotoxic CD8 clonotypes in ibrutinib-treated CLL. Sequencing used immunoSEQ multiplex PCR; TCRdb keeps in-frame clones, though not all of them. The sample contains 250,000 to 350,000 clones, approximately 76% of which appear only once. The sequencing here drew on PBMCs, taken at disease progression, from a patient treated with ibrutinib. The receptors come from a human donor with chronic lymphocytic leukemia.

In DNA form, the CDR3 reads TGTGCCAGCAGCTTAGACAGGGCCGACTCACCCCTCCACTTT. Residues: CASSLDRADSPLHF. The V and J genes are TRBV7-2 and TRBJ1-6, with D tentatively TRBD1 (6 bases). CDR3 size: 14 residues. Trimming pared 1 base from V and 10 bases from J, leaving 11 bases between. Germline V CDR1 and CDR2: SGHTA, FQGNSA.

This rearrangement joins TRBV4-3 to TRBJ2-7, with a weak D call TRBD2 (6 bases). Germline loops: CDR1 LGHNA, CDR2 YSLEER. V dropped 4 bases and J dropped 0 bases, with 13 bases sitting between them. The CDR3 consists of 15 residues. DNA for the CDR3: TGCGCCAGCAGCCGGAGGGGCTCGAGCTCCTACGAGCAGTACTTC. The encoded protein is CASSRRGSSSYEQYF.

The chain combines TRBV28 with TRBJ2-7; possible D gene TRBD2, 7 bases. V shed 11 bases and J shed 5 bases, with 16 bases lying between them. Germline V gene sequence: CDR1 MDHEN, CDR2 SYDVKM. This CDR3 region has 12 residues. CDR3: CAGGGGQDEQYF. In DNA, the CDR3 is TGTGCCGGTGGGGGGGGCCAGGACGAGCAGTACTTC.

The CDR3 reads CASSLVLGGTDTQYF. The CDR3 bases are TGTGCCAGCAGCTTGGTCCTAGGAGGCACAGATACGCAGTATTTT. V gene TRBV5-8 combines with J gene TRBJ2-3; D gene uncertain. The CDR3 contains 15 residues. Deletions cut 0 bases from V and 1 base from J, with 9 bases between. Germline V CDR1 and CDR2: SGHTS, YDEGEE. Together with reference TRBV5-8 and TRBJ2-3, the CDR3 gives the full variable domain: EAGVTQSPTHLIKTRGQQATLRCSPISGHTSVYWYQQALGLGLQFLLWYDEGEERNRGNFPPRFSGRQFPNYSSELNVNALELEDSALYLCASSLVLGGTDTQYFGPGTRLTVL.

This clone has just one count. This chain uses TRBV5-1 with TRBJ2-6, with no clear D. CDR1 is SGHRS and CDR2 is YFSETQ in the germline V gene. V lost 4 bases and J 5 bases, leaving 28 bases between the germline ends. The CDR3 length is 20 residues. In DNA form, the CDR3 reads TGCGCCAGCAGCCTGCACACCGGACGGCCCGCCGAGTTTTGGGCCAACGTCCTGACTTTC. This translates into CASSLHTGRPAEFWANVLTF.

The chain carries TRBV6-4 and TRBJ2-2; TRBD2 aligns across 12 bases. The CDR3 consists of 18 residues. Germline trimming cut 6 bases from V and 2 bases from J; bases unmatched to any gene: 10. In germline, CDR1 is MRHNA, CDR2 SNTAGT. CDR3 nucleotide sequence: TGTGCCAGCAGCCCACTAGCGGGGGGCTTCCCTAACACCGGGGAGCTGTTTTTT. The encoded protein is CASSPLAGGFPNTGELFF.

This chain joins TRBV5-4 and TRBJ2-2, with a weak D call TRBD2 (5 bases). There are 13 residues in the CDR3. CDR1 is SGHNT, CDR2 YYREEE, per germline (reference sequence). V was shortened by 1 base and J by 7 bases, with 8 bases between the two germline ends. The CDR3 reads CASSLREGGELFF. For the CDR3, the DNA is TGTGCCAGCAGCTTGCGGGAAGGCGGGGAGCTGTTTTTT.

This clone has a handful of counts. The rearrangement uses TRBV5-4 and TRBJ2-7, with a possible D match to TRBD2 (6 bases). CDR1 and CDR2 from the germline V gene are SGHNT and YYREEE (reference sequence). V was clipped by 3 bases and J by 4 bases, with 14 bases between them. The CDR3 consists of 14 residues. This chain's CDR3 is CASSWQGGSYEQYF. The CDR3, as DNA: TGTGCCAGCAGCTGGCAGGGAGGTTCATACGAGCAGTACTTC.

There are a few counts of this clone. The rearrangement joins TRBV29-1 to TRBJ2-7; TRBD2 agrees at 9 bases. J was trimmed by 7 bases and V by 5 bases; bases with no gene match: 12. Germline CDR1 and CDR2: SQVTM and ANQGSEA. The CDR3 runs 14 residues. The CDR3 region has the DNA TGCAGCGTTCAAGCGGGAGGACCCTTTGGTGAGCAGTACTTC. Protein: CSVQAGGPFGEQYF.

The CDR3 DNA is TGTGCCAGCAGGGGGACCGCGGAGACCCAGTACTTC. This encodes CASRGTAETQYF. The genes are TRBV2 and TRBJ2-5, with D perhaps being TRBD1 or TRBD2 (5 bases each). With 6 bases removed from V and 5 bases from J, the gap between germline ends came to 10 bases. The CDR3 consists of 12 residues. The germline gives CDR1 SNHLY, CDR2 FYNNEI.

There are a few counts of this clone. The chain is built from TRBV9 and TRBJ2-2; D unresolved. Per the germline V gene, CDR1 is SGDLS and CDR2 is YYNGEE. This CDR3 region has 15 residues. V lost 0 bases, J lost 5 bases, and 11 bases lay in between. CDR3 region: CASSVDDRVTGELFF. The DNA for the CDR3 is TGTGCCAGCAGCGTAGATGATCGGGTAACCGGGGAGCTGTTTTTT.

V and J are TRBV11-2 and TRBJ2-5; 8 bases line up with TRBD1. From germline, CDR1 is SGHAT and CDR2 FQNNGV. The CDR3 runs 16 residues. With 0 bases clipped from V and 1 base from J, the junction kept 4 bases outside the gene matches. This CDR3 reads CASSLEYRGFQETQYF. The DNA for the CDR3 is TGTGCCAGCAGCTTAGAATACAGGGGGTTCCAAGAGACCCAGTACTTC.

J is TRBJ2-7 and V is TRBV5-5; D possibly uses TRBD1 or TRBD2 (5 bases each). Trimming removed 3 bases at V and 3 bases at J, with 10 bases between. This CDR3 spans 13 amino acids. Germline V gene sequence: CDR1 SGHKS, CDR2 YYEKEE (reference sequence). Here the CDR3 reads CASSWDRHYEQYF. The CDR3 coding sequence is TGTGCCAGCAGCTGGGACCGCCACTACGAGCAGTACTTC.

This chain joins TRBV6-1 and TRBJ1-2; a possible D gene is TRBD1 (5 bases). Germline V gene sequence: CDR1 MNHNS, CDR2 SASEGT. The CDR3 totals 14 residues. Deletions cut 2 bases from V and 5 bases from J, with 12 bases between. Here the CDR3 reads CASSERAGLYGYTF. The DNA of the CDR3 is TGTGCCAGCAGTGAAAGGGCAGGGTTATATGGCTACACCTTC.

The V and J genes are TRBV15 and TRBJ2-5, with D possibly matching TRBD2 (5 bases). V was cut by 1 base and J by 0 bases, with 9 bases left in between. Germline loops: CDR1 LNHNV, CDR2 YYDKDF (reference sequence). The CDR3 loop spans 15 amino acids. CDR3 nucleotides: TGTGCCACCAGCAGAGTCCGGAGGTACCAAGAGACCCAGTACTTC. Its protein is CATSRVRRYQETQYF.

On this clone: Other DNA sequences of this sample code for an identical CDR3. The chain couples TRBV9 to TRBJ2-1, with D uncertain. V lost 0 bases to trimming and J lost 2 bases, with 9 bases between them. The CDR3 loop spans 15 amino acids. Germline values: CDR1 SGDLS, CDR2 YYNGEE. Here the CDR3 reads CASSVGGAAYNEQFF. The CDR3 DNA is TGTGCCAGCAGCGTAGGTGGAGCCGCCTACAATGAGCAGTTCTTC. Full variable domain (missing parts from reference TRBV9 and TRBJ2-1): DSGVTQTPKHLITATGQRVTLRCSPRSGDLSVYWYQQSLDQGLQFLIQYYNGEERAKGNILERFSAQQFPDLHSELNLSSLELGDSALYFCASSVGGAAYNEQFFGPGTRLTVL.

The chain recombines TRBV9 with TRBJ2-3; 8 bases line up with TRBD2. The V gene end was trimmed by 0 bases and the J gene end by 4 bases; junction bases not matched to a gene: 4. Germline CDR1 is SGDLS and CDR2 is YYNGEE. The CDR3 is made up of 15 amino acids. CDR3 sequence: CASSVVAGGPDTQYF. CDR3 nucleotides: TGTGCCAGCAGCGTAGTTGCGGGAGGTCCAGATACGCAGTATTTT.

The rearrangement joins TRBV19 to TRBJ1-2; TRBD1 agrees at 8 bases. The V segment lost 5 bases and the J segment 0 bases; nucleotides outside the gene matches: 5. This CDR3 is built from 15 residues. Per germline, CDR1 LNHDA and CDR2 SQIVND (reference sequence). The CDR3 here is CASSGDRQSNYGYTF. CDR3 DNA: TGTGCCAGTAGTGGGGACAGGCAATCTAACTATGGCTACACCTTC.

Only a few counts were recorded for this clone. The V call is TRBV4-1, the J call TRBJ1-2; a possible D gene is TRBD1 (5 bases). Trimming stripped 4 bases from V and 1 base from J, with 19 bases between. The CDR3 is 17 amino acids. Germline V gene lookup returns CDR1 MGHRA and CDR2 YSYEKL. CDR3 amino acids: CASSLRLQGPLNYGYTF. The CDR3 nucleotides are TGCGCCAGCAGCCTCCGACTTCAGGGCCCCCTTAACTATGGCTACACCTTC.

The CDR3 DNA reads as TGTGCCACCAGCAGAGATATAGGACAGCAGCTCCACACCTTC. Its protein is CATSRDIGQQLHTF. V is TRBV15 and J is TRBJ1-2; D might be TRBD1 (6 bases). CDR3 length: 14 residues. V lost 0 bases to trimming and J lost 12 bases, with 17 bases between them. Per the germline V gene, CDR1 is LNHNV and CDR2 is YYDKDF (reference sequence).

This chain connects TRBV29-1 to TRBJ2-7, with no clear D. CDR3 length equals 11 residues. Trimming removed 4 bases at V and 1 base at J, with 5 bases between. CDR1 SQVTM and CDR2 ANQGSEA come from the germline V gene. CDR3 sequence: CSVAVSYEQYF. Here the CDR3 DNA reads TGCAGCGTTGCGGTGTCCTACGAGCAGTACTTC.

V and J are TRBV6-6 and TRBJ1-2, with 9 bases matching TRBD1. Germline trimming cut 6 bases from V and 4 bases from J; bases unmatched to any gene: 9. The CDR3 runs to 15 residues. The germline V gene has CDR1 MNHNY and CDR2 SVGAGI (reference sequence). The CDR3 DNA sequence: TGTGCCAGCAGCCCGAGGACAGGGGTTATCTATGGCTACACCTTC. This sequence encodes CASSPRTGVIYGYTF.

The chain has TRBV27 and TRBJ2-3, with D perhaps TRBD1 (6 bases). The CDR3 runs to 13 residues. Germline loops: CDR1 MNHEY, CDR2 SMNVEV (reference sequence). Trimming took off 4 bases at V and 5 bases at J, with 10 bases between the two ends. CDR3 region: CASSSQGQDTQYF. In DNA form, the CDR3 reads TGTGCCAGCAGTTCCCAGGGGCAAGATACGCAGTATTTT.

The chain links TRBV7-9 to TRBJ2-7; 8 bases align to TRBD1. There are 15 residues in the CDR3. Germline CDR1 is SEHNR and CDR2 is FQNEAQ (reference sequence). The ends lost 5 bases at V and 4 bases at J; junction bases unmatched: 10. The CDR3 sequence is CASSPGQGKWYEQYF. The DNA of the CDR3 is TGTGCCAGCAGCCCAGGACAGGGTAAATGGTACGAGCAGTACTTC.

The chain combines TRBV28 with TRBJ2-7; 14 positions match TRBD2. CDR3 length: 15 residues. Unmatched junction bases numbered 2, after V lost 1 base and J lost 6 bases. CDR1 and CDR2 from the germline V gene are MDHEN and SYDVKM. CDR3 DNA sequence: TGTGCCAGCAGTTTATCGGGACTAGCGGGAGTCGAGCAGTACTTC. It specifies CASSLSGLAGVEQYF.

This clone was counted once. The V gene is TRBV10-2, the J gene TRBJ1-1; weak D call: TRBD1 (6 bases). From germline, CDR1 is WSHSY and CDR2 SAAADI. Trimming took off 0 bases at V and 7 bases at J, with 15 bases between the two ends. The CDR3 totals 15 residues. CDR3 bases: TGCGCCAGCAGTGAGTCGACTACAGGGTTCGGTGAAGCTTTCTTT. Translating gives CASSESTTGFGEAFF.

In DNA form, the CDR3 reads TGTGCCAGCAGCCCTCTTGCCACCTACGAGCAGTACTTC. It specifies CASSPLATYEQYF. V usage is TRBV13 and J usage is TRBJ2-7; D not certain. Trimming pared 5 bases from V and 2 bases from J, leaving 10 bases between. Germline CDR1 is PRHDT and CDR2 is FYEKMQ (reference sequence). This CDR3 has 13 residues.

This clone was detected a few times. The rearrangement joins TRBV9 to TRBJ1-6; possible D gene TRBD1, 5 bases. CDR3 length equals 13 residues. Germline loops: CDR1 SGDLS, CDR2 YYNGEE. Trimming took off 4 bases at V and 7 bases at J, with 9 bases between the two ends. In nucleotides, the CDR3 is TGTGCCAGCAGCCGACAGTCCAATTCACCCCTCCACTTT. Translated: CASSRQSNSPLHF. Full variable domain (remainder filled in from reference TRBV9 and TRBJ1-6): DSGVTQTPKHLITATGQRVTLRCSPRSGDLSVYWYQQSLDQGLQFLIQYYNGEERAKGNILERFSAQQFPDLHSELNLSSLELGDSALYFCASSRQSNSPLHFGNGTRLTVT.

V is TRBV19 and J is TRBJ2-7; 7 bases map to TRBD1. The CDR3 is made up of 14 amino acids. From germline, CDR1 is LNHDA and CDR2 SQIVND (reference sequence). Trimming took 6 bases from V and 2 from J; bases not matched to a gene: 7. This CDR3 is CASSAGTETYEQYF. In DNA form, the CDR3 reads TGTGCCAGTAGCGCCGGGACAGAGACCTACGAGCAGTACTTC. The full variable domain, in which reference TRBV19 and TRBJ2-7 provide the parts outside the CDR3, is DGGITQSPKYLFRKEGQNVTLSCEQNLNHDAMYWYRQDPGQGLRLIYYSQIVNDFQKGDIAEGYSVSREKKESFPLTVTSAQKNPTAFYLCASSAGTETYEQYFGPGTRLTVT.